Sequencing of this TCR beta chain was carried out in a study of neurological immune-mediated disorders. This clonotype was recorded at least ten times. Its antigen is undetermined. Points from the study as a whole: In HTLV-1-associated myelopathy, TCR clonal expansion was greatest, whereas multiple sclerosis had the least, falling below healthy controls.

Germline V lookup: CDR1 SGHRS, CDR2 YFSETQ. V trimming: 0 bases; J trimming: 5 bases; junction bases outside the gene matches: 3. The CDR3 is made up of 14 amino acids. TCRdb independently ran MiXCR on the 5' RACE reads; one entry per CDR3 protein. This table has around 50,000 distinct CDR3 sequences, about 23% appearing once. This chain uses TRBV5-1 with TRBJ2-7; TRBD1 agrees at 9 bases. Source material: PBMCs. The sequence was obtained from a woman in her 70s in good health. The CDR3 bases are TGCGCCAGCAGCTTGGAGGGACAGGGAGACGAGCAGTACTTC. Residues: CASSLEGQGDEQYF.